One T cell receptor beta chain is described in this entry. Its antigen remains unidentified. The length of the CDR3 is 14 residues. Trimming shortened V by 5 bases and J by 5 bases, and 15 bases separated the two germline ends. The germline V gene encodes CDR1 MNHEY and CDR2 SMNVEV (reference sequence). The data were taken from a study of cytomegalovirus exposure and HLA in healthy donors. Study findings and constraints: Across all donors, roughly uniform sequencing depth was an assumption of the presence/absence analyses. Accurate prediction of most subjects' HLA-A and HLA-B alleles from TCR beta sequences was reported. Usually a TCR sequence was rare, but some public TCRs were found in many donors.

When sampled, the donors appeared nominally healthy, though they likely had unrecorded immune exposures. 13 Jbeta primers and 60 Vbeta primers were used for the PCR. Assay: immunoSEQ multiplex PCR; the TCRdb copy retains only in-frame clones and omits some. The sample includes some 170,000 clones, approximately 70% seen only once; the top ten take 2% to 2.5%. The chain has TRBV27 and TRBJ2-5; perhaps TRBD1 as D (6 bases). Sequencing was carried out using PBMCs. The source is a human donor in good health. The CDR3 region is CASSVQGKYETQYF. The CDR3 bases are TGTGCCAGCAGTGTACAGGGAAAGTATGAGACCCAGTACTTC.